Given below is one T cell receptor beta chain in context. The germline V gene encodes CDR1 LNHDA and CDR2 SQIVND (reference sequence). After removal of 1 base from V and 8 bases from J, the junction contained 5 bases not matched to a gene. The CDR3 length is 14 residues. TCRdb independently ran MiXCR on the RT-PCR reads; one entry per CDR3 protein. The repertoire consists of about 700,000 distinct CDR3 sequences, with more than 13% occurring once and the leading ten covering 3.6%. This sequence was found in a female donor in good health, serving as a healthy control. This chain connects TRBV19 to TRBJ2-1, with TRBD2 matching over 7 bases. The sample was memory CD4+ T cells from blood. CDR3 sequence reads: CASSIGGGWDEQFF. The CDR3 DNA is TGTGCCAGTAGTATAGGGGGGGGATGGGATGAGCAGTTCTTC.